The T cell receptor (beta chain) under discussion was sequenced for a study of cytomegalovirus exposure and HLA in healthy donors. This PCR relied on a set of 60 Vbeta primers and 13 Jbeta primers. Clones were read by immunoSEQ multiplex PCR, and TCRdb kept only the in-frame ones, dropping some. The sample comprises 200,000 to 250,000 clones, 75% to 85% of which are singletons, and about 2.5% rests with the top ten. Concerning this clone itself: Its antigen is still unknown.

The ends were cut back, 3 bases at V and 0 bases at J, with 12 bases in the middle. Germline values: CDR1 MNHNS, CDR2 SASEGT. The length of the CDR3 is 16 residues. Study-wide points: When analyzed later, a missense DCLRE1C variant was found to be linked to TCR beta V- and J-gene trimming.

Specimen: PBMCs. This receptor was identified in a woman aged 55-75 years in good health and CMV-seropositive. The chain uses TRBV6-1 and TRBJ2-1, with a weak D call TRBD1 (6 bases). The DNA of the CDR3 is TGTGCCAGCAGTGATATAAGGGGGTTCTCCTACAATGAGCAGTTCTTC. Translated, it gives CASSDIRGFSYNEQFF.